This T cell receptor beta chain was obtained from a study of shared clonotypes between healthy human individuals. As for the study in general: A couple of women and a few men aged 18 to 49 made up the donors.

The trim removed 1 base at V and 5 bases at J, leaving 5 bases unmatched. Looked up from germline, CDR1 is SGHNT and CDR2 is YENEEA. The CDR3 extends over 15 amino acids. Sequencing on ten immunoSEQ deep assay plates was performed for unsorted PBMC DNA. Profiled with immunoSEQ multiplex PCR; TCRdb holds only in-frame clones, not every one. The data hold about 470,000 clones, with 70% to 80% observed a single time. The rearrangement uses TRBV11-3 and TRBJ2-1; 7 nucleotides match TRBD1. The sequence was collected from a woman aged 40 to 50 in good health. Some clones in this sample may be carry-over from other donors' samples. The specimen sequenced was PBMCs. As DNA, the CDR3 is TGTGCCAGCAGCTTAGGACAGGGTGGCAACAATGAGCAGTTCTTC. Residues: CASSLGQGGNNEQFF.